The 9 T cell receptor beta chains listed next were all sequenced from one sample in a study of T cell changes during pregnancy in multiple sclerosis. Produced via immunoSEQ multiplex PCR; TCRdb's table is partial and in-frame only. The sample carries about 70,000 clones, approximately 92% recorded once. The sample consisted of peripheral blood, taken before pregnancy. These receptors originate from a female donor with multiple sclerosis, enrolled in a pregnancy study.

CDR3 protein: CASSIRGDTQYF. CDR3 coding DNA: TGTGCCAGCAGTATTCGCGGCGATACGCAGTATTTT. The rearrangement joins TRBV6-5 to TRBJ2-3, with D uncertain. From germline, CDR1 is MNHEY and CDR2 SVGAGI. The CDR3 contains 12 residues. Between the trimmed V and J ends, which lost 5 bases and 6 bases, there was a span of 9 bases.

V usage is TRBV10-3 and J usage is TRBJ2-1; possibly TRBD1 for D (6 bases). The germline V and J ends were trimmed by 6 bases and 9 bases, with 21 bases remaining between them. The germline V gene encodes CDR1 ENHRY and CDR2 SYGVKD. The CDR3 covers 15 residues. DNA for the CDR3: TGTGCCATCAGGGGGGTGGGGGCGGAGGCCCTTGAGCAGTTCTTC. This encodes CAIRGVGAEALEQFF.

The gene calls are TRBV7-9 and TRBJ1-2, with D uncertain. V lost 3 bases and J lost 3, with 11 bases in between. The V gene's germline CDR1 is SEHNR and CDR2 FQNEAQ (reference sequence). CDR3 length: 14 amino acids. The CDR3 here is CASSLNPRDYGYTF. The DNA for the CDR3 is TGTGCCAGCAGCTTGAACCCCCGGGACTATGGCTACACCTTC.

This clone was seen only once. The V call is TRBV28, the J call TRBJ1-2, with D tentatively TRBD1 (6 bases). Germline-derived CDR1 and CDR2 are MDHEN and SYDVKM. V dropped 5 bases and J dropped 7 bases, with 14 bases sitting between them. The CDR3 length is 13 residues. CDR3 amino acids: CASSPSHRAGYTF. The CDR3 nucleotides read TGTGCCAGCAGTCCCTCCCACAGGGCTGGCTACACCTTC.

The chain uses TRBV15 and TRBJ2-3; 7 bases align to TRBD1. The CDR3 contains 16 residues. Trimming took 0 bases from V and 1 from J; bases not matched to a gene: 4. Germline CDR1 and CDR2: LNHNV and YYDKDF (reference sequence). The CDR3 region is CATSRETGRGTDTQYF. The CDR3 nucleotides are TGTGCCACCAGCAGAGAGACAGGGAGAGGCACAGATACGCAGTATTTT.

The genes are TRBV14 and TRBJ2-7; D may be TRBD1 (5 bases). The CDR3 consists of 15 residues. Germline CDR1 and CDR2: SGHDN and FVKESK. V was cut by 1 base and J by 4 bases, with 14 bases left in between. The CDR3 DNA is TGTGCCAGCAGCCAAGGGCCAGGGATACAATACGAGCAGTACTTC. Amino acid sequence: CASSQGPGIQYEQYF.

The chain combines TRBV27 with TRBJ2-7, with 9 bases lining up with TRBD2. Germline V gives CDR1 MNHEY, CDR2 SMNVEV (reference sequence). The CDR3 is made up of 16 amino acids. Unmatched junction bases numbered 14, after V lost 8 bases and J lost 3 bases. The chain's CDR3 is CASGREGRQFGYEQYF. The CDR3, as DNA: TGTGCCAGCGGGCGGGAGGGCCGCCAGTTCGGCTACGAGCAGTACTTC.

The chain combines TRBV28 with TRBJ1-2, with D possibly being TRBD1 (5 bases). V was shortened by 4 bases and J by 8 bases, with 14 bases between the two germline ends. Germline CDR1 reads MDHEN; CDR2 reads SYDVKM. This CDR3 comprises 13 residues. The CDR3 DNA sequence: TGTGCCAGCAGTTCCCAGGGCCCTGCCGGCTACACCTTC. Translated, it gives CASSSQGPAGYTF.

The chain employs TRBV5-5 and TRBJ2-7; D may be TRBD1 (5 bases). The germline CDR1 and CDR2 sequences are SGHKS and YYEKEE (reference sequence). CDR3 length: 15 residues. V gave up 4 bases and J gave up 0 bases, with 14 bases separating them. The CDR3 here is CASSSQAGLSYEQYF. The CDR3 nucleotides read TGTGCCAGCAGCAGTCAGGCAGGGCTCTCCTACGAGCAGTACTTC.